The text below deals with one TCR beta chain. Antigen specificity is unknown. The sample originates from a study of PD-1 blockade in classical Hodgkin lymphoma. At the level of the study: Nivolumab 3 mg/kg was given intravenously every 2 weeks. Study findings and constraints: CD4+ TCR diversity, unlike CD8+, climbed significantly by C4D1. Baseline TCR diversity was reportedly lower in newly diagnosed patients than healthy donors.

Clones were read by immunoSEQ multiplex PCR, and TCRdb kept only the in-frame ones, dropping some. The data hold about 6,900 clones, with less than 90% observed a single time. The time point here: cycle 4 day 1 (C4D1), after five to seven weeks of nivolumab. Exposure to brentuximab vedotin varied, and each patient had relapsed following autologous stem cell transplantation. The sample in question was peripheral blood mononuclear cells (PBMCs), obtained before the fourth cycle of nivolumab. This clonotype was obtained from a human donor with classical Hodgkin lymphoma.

The CDR3: CASSAIPSGGISTDTQYF. In DNA form, the CDR3 reads TGTGCCAGCAGCGCCATCCCTAGCGGGGGTATTAGCACAGATACGCAGTATTTT. The V call is TRBV9, the J call TRBJ2-3; 10 positions match TRBD2. CDR3 length equals 18 residues. V dropped 3 bases and J dropped 0; count of bases not matched to a gene: 10. CDR1 is SGDLS and CDR2 is YYNGEE in the germline V gene.